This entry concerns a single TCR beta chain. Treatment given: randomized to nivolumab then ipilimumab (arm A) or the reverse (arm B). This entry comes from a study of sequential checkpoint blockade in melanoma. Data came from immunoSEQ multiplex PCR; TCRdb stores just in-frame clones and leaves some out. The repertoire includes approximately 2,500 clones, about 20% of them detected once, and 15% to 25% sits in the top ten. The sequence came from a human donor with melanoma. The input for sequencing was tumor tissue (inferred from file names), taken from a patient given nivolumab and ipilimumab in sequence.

CDR3: CASTSTGKGYTF. CDR3 bases: TGTGCCAGCACCTCGACAGGGAAAGGCTACACCTTC. The gene calls are TRBV12-5 and TRBJ1-2, with 7 bases identical to TRBD1. The length of the CDR3 is 12 residues. CDR1 LGHNT and CDR2 FRNRAP come from the germline V gene.